The 13 T cell receptor beta chains below all came from one sample that was sequenced in a study of beta chain features in type 1 diabetes. Expressed TCRB transcripts were sequenced after all isolated RNA was converted to cDNA. Only in-frame clones appear in the TCRdb table, and some are missing; sequencing was by immunoSEQ multiplex PCR. Of tens of thousands of clones listed, around 32% were seen once; the top ten hold roughly 0.45%. Sequencing was carried out using stem cell memory CD4+ T cells from blood. All receptors come from a woman under 30 in good health.

This clone showed up just a few times. The chain links TRBV7-9 to TRBJ2-2, with D perhaps matching TRBD2 (6 bases). The ends were cut back, 5 bases at V and 7 bases at J, with 17 bases in the middle. The CDR3 extends over 15 amino acids. From germline, CDR1 is SEHNR and CDR2 FQNEAQ (reference sequence). CDR3 amino acids: CASSPNLAGNGELFF. Written as DNA, the CDR3 is TGTGCCAGCAGCCCTAACCTGGCGGGGAACGGGGAGCTGTTTTTT.

The chain employs TRBV4-2 and TRBJ2-3, with TRBD2 matching 10 bases. Germline trimming cut 3 bases from V and 6 bases from J; bases unmatched to any gene: 6. Germline V gene sequence: CDR1 LGHNA, CDR2 YNFKEQ. The CDR3 is 15 residues long. The CDR3 sequence: CASSHRSGGADTQYF. The CDR3 nucleotides are TGTGCCAGCAGCCATCGCAGCGGGGGGGCTGATACGCAGTATTTT.

This clone was recorded a few times. This sequence joins TRBV25-1 and TRBJ2-3; 7 bases fit TRBD1. The germline V gene encodes CDR1 MGHDK and CDR2 SYGVNS. Unmatched junction bases numbered 12, after V lost 5 bases and J lost 1 base. The CDR3 has 17 residues. The DNA of the CDR3 is TGTGCCAGCAGTCAAAATCAGGGGGTGCATGGCACAGATACGCAGTATTTT. It is translated as CASSQNQGVHGTDTQYF.

The gene calls are TRBV19 and TRBJ1-6; TRBD1 matches 8 bases. Germline CDR1 is LNHDA and CDR2 is SQIVND (reference sequence). The CDR3 consists of 19 residues. V lost 3 bases and J lost 3; bases outside the gene matches: 13. The CDR3 coding sequence is TGTGCCAGTAGTATGTCCCGCCGGACAGGGTTAAACTATAATTCACCCCTCCACTTT. This codes for CASSMSRRTGLNYNSPLHF. The whole variable domain, filled in from reference TRBV19 and TRBJ1-6, reads DGGITQSPKYLFRKEGQNVTLSCEQNLNHDAMYWYRQDPGQGLRLIYYSQIVNDFQKGDIAEGYSVSREKKESFPLTVTSAQKNPTAFYLCASSMSRRTGLNYNSPLHFGNGTRLTVT.

A few counts support this clone. V usage is TRBV11-2 and J usage is TRBJ1-4, with TRBD1 identical over 8 bases. The CDR3 is made up of 15 amino acids. With V trimmed by 5 bases and J by 2 bases, 4 bases remained unmatched. From germline, CDR1 is SGHAT and CDR2 FQNNGV. The CDR3 DNA sequence: TGTGCCAGCAGCGCATGGACAGGGACTAATGAAAAACTGTTTTTT. Translated, it gives CASSAWTGTNEKLFF.

The chain carries TRBV27 and TRBJ2-7, with TRBD1 matching 7 bases. This CDR3 comprises 14 residues. V lost 4 bases, J lost 6 bases, and 9 bases stayed unmatched. CDR1 is MNHEY and CDR2 is SMNVEV in the germline V gene (reference sequence). This CDR3 is CASSYGQVAGEQYF. CDR3 sequence (DNA): TGTGCCAGCAGTTATGGACAGGTTGCAGGCGAGCAGTACTTC.

In its sample, this clone was seen a few times. This rearrangement joins TRBV9 to TRBJ2-3, with 11 bases lining up with TRBD2. CDR3 length equals 18 residues. Germline CDR1 SGDLS, CDR2 YYNGEE. V was clipped by 4 bases and J by 1 base; unmatched bases: 11. CDR3 nucleotide sequence: TGTGCCAGCAGCACAGGAGCTAGCGGGGGGTCGGGCACAGATACGCAGTATTTT. Its protein product is CASSTGASGGSGTDTQYF.

This clone was counted a few times. The V call is TRBV29-1, the J call TRBJ2-7; 7 bases fit TRBD1. The ends lost 7 bases at V and 4 bases at J; junction bases unmatched: 10. The CDR3 consists of 13 residues. CDR1 SQVTM and CDR2 ANQGSEA come from the germline V gene. The CDR3 loop reads CSGGGQDFYEQYF. In DNA form, the CDR3 reads TGCAGCGGTGGTGGACAGGATTTTTACGAGCAGTACTTC.

The chain joins TRBV5-1 to TRBJ2-2; TRBD1 is a possible D gene (6 bases). The germline V gene has CDR1 SGHRS and CDR2 YFSETQ. V was pared by 3 bases and J by 6 bases, with 21 bases between. This CDR3 spans 17 amino acids. The chain's CDR3 is CASSSIGGVLQAGELFF. CDR3 DNA sequence: TGCGCCAGCAGCTCCATAGGGGGAGTCCTCCAAGCCGGGGAGCTGTTTTTT.

This clone was observed a few times. V and J are TRBV6-5 and TRBJ2-7; D perhaps matches TRBD1 (6 bases). This CDR3 has 13 amino acids. V lost 6 bases and J 9 bases, leaving 18 bases between the germline ends. CDR1 is MNHEY and CDR2 is SVGAGI in the germline V gene. CDR3 sequence (DNA): TGTGCCAGCAGGGGGGCAGGCACCTATGGGCAGTACTTC. Translating it yields CASRGAGTYGQYF.

The CDR3 spells CASSSYTTSPLGQYF. The CDR3 region has the DNA TGTGCCAGCAGCTCTTATACGACTAGCCCCTTAGGGCAGTATTTT. V is TRBV11-2 and J is TRBJ2-3, with TRBD2 matching over 7 bases. Germline CDR1 reads SGHAT; CDR2 reads FQNNGV. The CDR3 extends over 15 amino acids. The ends lost 4 bases at V and 11 bases at J; junction bases unmatched: 15.

This clone was counted between two and nine times. A junction boundary mismatches the germline segment, possibly from a read error. The chain employs TRBV20-1 and TRBJ2-5; D is ambiguous. Germline CDR1 and CDR2: DFQATT and SNEGSKA (reference sequence). The CDR3 length is 11 residues. CDR3 region: CSAREAVASHF. CDR3 DNA sequence: TGCAGTGCTAGAGAGGCGGTCGCCTCACACTTC.

This clone was detected a few times. The chain employs TRBV7-2 and TRBJ2-3; 7 bases are shared with TRBD2. The ends lost 6 bases at V and 0 bases at J; junction bases unmatched: 3. Germline CDR1 and CDR2: SGHTA and FQGNSA. The CDR3 has 14 amino acids. This CDR3 is CASRASGSTDTQYF. In nucleotides, the CDR3 is TGTGCCAGCAGGGCTAGCGGAAGCACAGATACGCAGTATTTT.